This T cell receptor (beta chain) was found in a study of cytomegalovirus exposure and HLA in healthy donors. Study at large: Unique TCR beta sequences numbering around 110 million came from 150 million to 200 million T cells in an earlier analysis.

The germline gives CDR1 SGHTA, CDR2 FQGNSA. This CDR3 has 15 residues. The ends lost 6 bases at V and 3 bases at J; junction bases unmatched: 8. PCR amplification relied on 60 Vbeta primers (plus 13 Jbeta primers). This table comes from immunoSEQ multiplex PCR, and its TCRdb copy is limited to in-frame clones, with some not included. This sample carries about 110,000 clones, roughly four fifths of them seen once, and the ten largest clones take roughly 2.5%. Remarks on this clone: What it binds is unknown.

Overall study findings and caveats: There were three CMV-associated chains whose specificity for CMV antigens was confirmed in vitro.

The receptor was derived from a woman aged 18-29 years in good health and CMV-seronegative. V gene TRBV7-2 combines with J gene TRBJ2-7; 10 bases line up with TRBD1. Sequencing used PBMCs. CDR3 region: CASRDWGQGSYEQYF. The CDR3 nucleotides read TGTGCCAGCAGAGATTGGGGACAGGGGAGCTACGAGCAGTACTTC.